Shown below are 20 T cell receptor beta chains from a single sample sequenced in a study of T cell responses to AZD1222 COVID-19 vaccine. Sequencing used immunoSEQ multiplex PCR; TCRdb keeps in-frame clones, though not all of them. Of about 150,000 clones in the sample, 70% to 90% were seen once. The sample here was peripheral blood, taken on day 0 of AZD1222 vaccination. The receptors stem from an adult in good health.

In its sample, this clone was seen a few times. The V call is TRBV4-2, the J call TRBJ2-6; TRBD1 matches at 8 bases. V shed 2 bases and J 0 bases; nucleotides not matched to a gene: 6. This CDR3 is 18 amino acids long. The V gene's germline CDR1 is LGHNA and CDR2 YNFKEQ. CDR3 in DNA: TGTGCCAGCAGCCAAAGGACAGGGAGTGACTCTGGGGCCAACGTCCTGACTTTC. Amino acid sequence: CASSQRTGSDSGANVLTF.

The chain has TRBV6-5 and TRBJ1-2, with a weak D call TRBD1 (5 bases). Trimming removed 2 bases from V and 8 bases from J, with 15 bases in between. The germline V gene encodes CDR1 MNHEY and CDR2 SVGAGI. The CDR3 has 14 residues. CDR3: CASSYDRRVGGYTF. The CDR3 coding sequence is TGTGCCAGCAGTTACGATCGCAGGGTAGGAGGCTACACCTTC.

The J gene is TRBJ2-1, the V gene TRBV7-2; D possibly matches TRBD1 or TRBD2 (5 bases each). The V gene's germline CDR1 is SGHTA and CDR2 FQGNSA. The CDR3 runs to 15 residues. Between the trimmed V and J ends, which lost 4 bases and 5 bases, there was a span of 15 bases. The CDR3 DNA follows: TGTGCCAGCAGCTCCAGAACGAGGGGCCACAATGAGCAGTTCTTC. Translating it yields CASSSRTRGHNEQFF.

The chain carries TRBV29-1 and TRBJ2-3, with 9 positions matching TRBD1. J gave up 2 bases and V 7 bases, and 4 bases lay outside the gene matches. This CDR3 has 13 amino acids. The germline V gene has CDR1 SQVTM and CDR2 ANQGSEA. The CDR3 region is CSGGTGNTDTQYF. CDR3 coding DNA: TGCAGCGGGGGGACAGGGAACACAGATACGCAGTATTTT.

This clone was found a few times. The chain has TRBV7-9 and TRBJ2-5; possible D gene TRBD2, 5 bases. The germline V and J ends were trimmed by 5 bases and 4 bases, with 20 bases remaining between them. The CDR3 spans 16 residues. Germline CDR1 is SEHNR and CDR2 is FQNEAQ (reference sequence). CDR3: CASSLLLGVGRETQYF. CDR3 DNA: TGTGCCAGCAGCCTCTTACTCGGCGTTGGGAGAGAGACCCAGTACTTC.

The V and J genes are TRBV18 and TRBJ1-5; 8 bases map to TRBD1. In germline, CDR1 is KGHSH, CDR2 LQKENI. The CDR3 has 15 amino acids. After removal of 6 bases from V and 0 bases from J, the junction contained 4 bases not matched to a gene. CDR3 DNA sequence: TGTGCCAGCTCCCGACAGGGGAATAGCAATCAGCCCCAGCATTTT. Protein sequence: CASSRQGNSNQPQHF.

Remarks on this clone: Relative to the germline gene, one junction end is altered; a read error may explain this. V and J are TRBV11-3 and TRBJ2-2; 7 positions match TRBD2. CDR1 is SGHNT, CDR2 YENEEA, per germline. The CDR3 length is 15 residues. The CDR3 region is CAGSLGGSETGELFF. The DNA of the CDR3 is TGTGCCGGCAGCTTGGGCGGGAGCGAAACCGGGGAGCTGTTTTTT.

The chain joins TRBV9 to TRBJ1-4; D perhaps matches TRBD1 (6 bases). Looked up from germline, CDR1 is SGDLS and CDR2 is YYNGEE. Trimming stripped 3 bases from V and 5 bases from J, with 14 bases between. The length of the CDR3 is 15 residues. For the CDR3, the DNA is TGTGCCAGCAGCGCCCGGGACAACTCCAATGAAAAACTGTTTTTT. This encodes CASSARDNSNEKLFF.

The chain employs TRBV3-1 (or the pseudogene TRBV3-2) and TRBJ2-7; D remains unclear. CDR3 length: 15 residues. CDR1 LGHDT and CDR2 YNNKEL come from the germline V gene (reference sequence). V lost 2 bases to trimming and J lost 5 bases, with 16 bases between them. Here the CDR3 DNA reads TGTGCCAGCAGCCAACCGTTCCTGCCCCCGGACGAGCAGTACTTC. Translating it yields CASSQPFLPPDEQYF.

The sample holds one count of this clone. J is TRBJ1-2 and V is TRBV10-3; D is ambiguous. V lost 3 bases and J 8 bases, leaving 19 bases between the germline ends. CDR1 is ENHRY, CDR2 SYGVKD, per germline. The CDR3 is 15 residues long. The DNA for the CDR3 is TGTGCCATCAGTGACGGCAAGGGTTCTGCGGTGGGCTACACCTTC. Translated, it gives CAISDGKGSAVGYTF.

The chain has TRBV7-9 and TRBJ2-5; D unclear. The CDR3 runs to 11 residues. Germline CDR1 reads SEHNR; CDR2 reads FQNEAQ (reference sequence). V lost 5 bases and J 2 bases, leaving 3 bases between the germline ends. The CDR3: CASSIQETQYF. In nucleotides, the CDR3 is TGTGCCAGCAGCATACAAGAGACCCAGTACTTC.

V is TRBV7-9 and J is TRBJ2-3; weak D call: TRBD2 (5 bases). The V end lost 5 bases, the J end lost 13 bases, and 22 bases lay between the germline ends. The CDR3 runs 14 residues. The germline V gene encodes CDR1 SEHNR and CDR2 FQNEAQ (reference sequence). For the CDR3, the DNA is TGTGCCAGCAGCCCAGGAGTAACAGTCCCGCGGGAGTATTTT. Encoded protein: CASSPGVTVPREYF.

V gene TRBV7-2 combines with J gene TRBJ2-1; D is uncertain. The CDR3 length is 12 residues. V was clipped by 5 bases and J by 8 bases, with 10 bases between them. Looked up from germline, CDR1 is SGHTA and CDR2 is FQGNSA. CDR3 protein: CASSPLTDEQFF. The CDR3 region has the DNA TGTGCCAGCAGCCCCCTTACGGATGAGCAGTTCTTC. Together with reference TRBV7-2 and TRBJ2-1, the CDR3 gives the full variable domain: GAGVSQSPSNKVTEKGKDVELRCDPISGHTALYWYRQSLGQGLEFLIYFQGNSAPDKSGLPSDRFSAERTGGSVSTLTIQRTQQEDSAVYLCASSPLTDEQFFGPGTRLTVL.

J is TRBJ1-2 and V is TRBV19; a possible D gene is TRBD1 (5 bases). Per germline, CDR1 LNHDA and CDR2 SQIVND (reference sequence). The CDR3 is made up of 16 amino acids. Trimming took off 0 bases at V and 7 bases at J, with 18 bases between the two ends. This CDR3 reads CASSIDLNPRVGGYTF. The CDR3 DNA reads TGTGCCAGTAGTATAGATCTCAATCCCAGGGTCGGTGGCTACACCTTC. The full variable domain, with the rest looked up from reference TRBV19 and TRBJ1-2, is DGGITQSPKYLFRKEGQNVTLSCEQNLNHDAMYWYRQDPGQGLRLIYYSQIVNDFQKGDIAEGYSVSREKKESFPLTVTSAQKNPTAFYLCASSIDLNPRVGGYTFGSGTRLTVV.

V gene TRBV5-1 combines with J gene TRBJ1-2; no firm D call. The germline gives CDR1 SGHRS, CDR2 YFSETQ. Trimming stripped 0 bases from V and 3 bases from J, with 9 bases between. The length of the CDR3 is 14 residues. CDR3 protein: CASSLAGAHYGYTF. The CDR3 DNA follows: TGCGCCAGCAGCTTGGCAGGTGCACACTATGGCTACACCTTC.

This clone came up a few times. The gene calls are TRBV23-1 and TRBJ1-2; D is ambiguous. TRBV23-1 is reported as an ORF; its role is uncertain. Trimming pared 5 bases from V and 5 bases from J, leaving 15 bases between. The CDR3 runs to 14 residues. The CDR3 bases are TGCGCCAGCAGTTTAGTAGGGAAAAGGTATGGCTACACCTTC. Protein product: CASSLVGKRYGYTF.

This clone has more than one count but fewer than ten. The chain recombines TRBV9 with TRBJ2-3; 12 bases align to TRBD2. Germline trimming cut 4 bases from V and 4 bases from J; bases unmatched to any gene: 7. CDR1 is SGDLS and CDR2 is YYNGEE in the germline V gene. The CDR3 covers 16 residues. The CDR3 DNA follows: TGTGCCAGCAGCTCTGGACTAGCGGGGCTGTCAGATACGCAGTATTTT. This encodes CASSSGLAGLSDTQYF. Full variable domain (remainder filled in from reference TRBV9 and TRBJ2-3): DSGVTQTPKHLITATGQRVTLRCSPRSGDLSVYWYQQSLDQGLQFLIQYYNGEERAKGNILERFSAQQFPDLHSELNLSSLELGDSALYFCASSSGLAGLSDTQYFGPGTRLTVL.

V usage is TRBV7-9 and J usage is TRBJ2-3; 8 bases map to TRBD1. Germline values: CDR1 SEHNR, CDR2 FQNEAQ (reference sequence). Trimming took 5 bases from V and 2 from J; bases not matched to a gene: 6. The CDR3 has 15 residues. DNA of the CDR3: TGTGCCAGCAGCCCTCAGGGGGCACCCACAGATACGCAGTATTTT. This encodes CASSPQGAPTDTQYF.

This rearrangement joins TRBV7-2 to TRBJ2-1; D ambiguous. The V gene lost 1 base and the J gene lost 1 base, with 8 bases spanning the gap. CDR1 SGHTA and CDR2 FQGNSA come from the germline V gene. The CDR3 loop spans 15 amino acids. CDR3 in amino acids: CASSLGTQSYNEQFF. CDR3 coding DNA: TGTGCCAGCAGCTTAGGAACGCAATCCTACAATGAGCAGTTCTTC.

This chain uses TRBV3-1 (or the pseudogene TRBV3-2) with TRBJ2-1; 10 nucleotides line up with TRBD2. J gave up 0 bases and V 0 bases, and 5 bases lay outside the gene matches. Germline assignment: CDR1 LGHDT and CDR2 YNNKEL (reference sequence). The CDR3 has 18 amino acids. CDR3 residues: CASSQDVPSGSSYNEQFF. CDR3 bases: TGTGCCAGCAGCCAAGACGTTCCTAGCGGGAGCTCCTACAATGAGCAGTTCTTC.